The present entry profiles one TCR beta chain with its context. The data were taken from a study of blood T cell repertoires in COVID-19. Study details: Both acute and convalescent COVID-19 samples were obtained from the United States, Italy and Spain.

V lost 4 bases to trimming and J lost 7 bases; unmatched junction nucleotides: 6. From germline, CDR1 is SGHRS and CDR2 YFSETQ. The CDR3 covers 14 residues. Authors' data handling: Reference gene primer amplification gave estimated nucleated cell counts. Here immunoSEQ multiplex PCR was the method, and the copy in TCRdb shows in-frame clones only, minus some. D and trimming were read from the DNA, whereas the V and J calls and clone size are those reported in that table. The sample yields about 140,000 clones, around 80% seen once. Participant-reported clinical history was the basis for cohort assignment. Individuals in the exposed group had encountered a COVID-19 case within 2 weeks preceding study entry.

The rearrangement uses TRBV5-1 and TRBJ1-3, with 9 bases fitting TRBD1. The sample was PBMCs or T cells enriched from blood (not recorded which). This receptor was taken from a woman between 18 and 30 years old who had been exposed to COVID-19. The CDR3 DNA sequence: TGCGCCAGCAGCCTGGCCGACAGGGGGAACACCATATATTTT. Amino acids: CASSLADRGNTIYF. Filled out from reference TRBV5-1 and TRBJ1-3, the complete variable domain reads KAGVTQTPRYLIKTRGQQVTLSCSPISGHRSVSWYQQTPGQGLQFLFEYFSETQRNKGNFPGRFSGRQFSNSRSEMNVSTLELGDSALYLCASSLADRGNTIYFGEGSWLTVV.